The 27 T cell receptor beta chains reported below all come from one sample, sequenced in a study of blood T cell repertoires in COVID-19. Data came from immunoSEQ multiplex PCR; TCRdb stores just in-frame clones and leaves some out. The repertoire includes 75,000 to 95,000 clones, around 74% of them detected once, and roughly 3.9% sits in the top ten. Material: peripheral blood. All receptors come from a man in his 70s with COVID-19, enrolled during active disease.

The V call is TRBV29-1, the J call TRBJ2-1, with a weak D call TRBD2 (6 bases). The CDR3 is 14 amino acids. V shed 6 bases and J shed 2 bases, with 14 bases lying between them. Germline CDR1 SQVTM, CDR2 ANQGSEA. The CDR3 sequence: CSVLADVPYNEQFF. DNA of the CDR3: TGCAGCGTCTTAGCGGACGTTCCCTACAATGAGCAGTTCTTC.

In its sample, this clone was seen once. The V gene is TRBV19, the J gene TRBJ2-7, with D maybe TRBD1 (5 bases). Germline assignment: CDR1 LNHDA and CDR2 SQIVND (reference sequence). This CDR3 comprises 12 residues. V was cut by 6 bases and J by 3 bases, with 9 bases left in between. The CDR3 region has the DNA TGTGCCAGTAGGGACAACCACTACGAGCAGTACTTC. Protein product: CASRDNHYEQYF.

The chain combines TRBV9 with TRBJ2-2; TRBD2 agrees at 7 bases. Per the germline V gene, CDR1 is SGDLS and CDR2 is YYNGEE. V shed 0 bases, J shed 7 bases, and the junction held 9 bases outside the gene matches. The CDR3 covers 16 residues. This CDR3 is CASSVGAGDVVGELFF. The CDR3 DNA reads as TGTGCCAGCAGCGTAGGGGCGGGAGATGTAGTCGGGGAGCTGTTTTTT.

This clone was recorded once. The chain is built from TRBV6-5 and TRBJ1-1, with no clear D. Trimming stripped 2 bases from V and 8 bases from J, with 6 bases between. The CDR3 loop spans 11 amino acids. Germline lookup yields CDR1 MNHEY and CDR2 SVGAGI. CDR3 nucleotides: TGTGCCAGCAGTTACAACGGGGAAGCTTTCTTT. Translated, it gives CASSYNGEAFF.

Worth noting for this clone: A much larger clonotype is one base distant, so this may be a read error. The V gene is TRBV25-1, the J gene TRBJ2-7, with D maybe TRBD1 (6 bases). The CDR3 length is 12 residues. Trimming took 5 bases from V and 3 from J, leaving 8 bases between them. CDR1 and CDR2 (germline): MGHDK, SYGVNS. The CDR3 loop is CASSPTGYEQYF. The CDR3, as DNA: TGTGCCAGCAGTCCGACAGGCTACGAGCAGTACTTC.

This clone was seen only a few times. This chain links TRBV5-1 with TRBJ2-2; 8 bases are a match to TRBD1. Germline CDR1 SGHRS, CDR2 YFSETQ. There are 17 residues in the CDR3. J lost 0 bases, V lost 3 bases, and 7 bases had no gene match. The CDR3 DNA reads as TGCGCCAGCAGCTCCCCCCGGGACAGGTCGAACACCGGGGAGCTGTTTTTT. Amino acid sequence: CASSSPRDRSNTGELFF.

This clone was detected a few times. The gene calls are TRBV28 and TRBJ1-3; D is uncertain. Germline V gene sequence: CDR1 MDHEN, CDR2 SYDVKM. This CDR3 spans 15 amino acids. V was trimmed by 4 bases and J by 0 bases, leaving 10 bases between them. This CDR3 reads CASSYPLSSGNTIYF. CDR3 DNA sequence: TGTGCCAGCAGTTACCCACTAAGCTCTGGAAACACCATATATTTT.

This sequence joins TRBV11-2 and TRBJ2-7, with D perhaps matching TRBD1 (8 bases). V lost 3 bases, J lost 3 bases, and 15 bases lay in between. Germline V gene data show CDR1 as SGHAT and CDR2 as FQNNGV. This CDR3 comprises 15 residues. The CDR3 DNA is TGTGCCAGCAGCTTCTCTACAGGGGGGGACTACGAGCAGTACTTC. Its translation: CASSFSTGGDYEQYF. The variable domain in full, completed from reference TRBV11-2 and TRBJ2-7, reads EAGVAQSPRYKIIEKRQSVAFWCNPISGHATLYWYQQILGQGPKLLIQFQNNGVVDDSQLPKDRFSAERLKGVDSTLKIQPAKLEDSAVYLCASSFSTGGDYEQYFGPGTRLTVT.

The rearrangement joins TRBV24-1 to TRBJ1-5, with a possible D match to TRBD1 (6 bases). Germline CDR1 and CDR2: KGHDR and SFDVKD. Trimming stripped 10 bases from V and 5 bases from J, with 20 bases between. The CDR3 spans 15 residues. Written as DNA, the CDR3 is TGTGCCACATGGTGTACTTCGACAGGCGATCAGCCCCAGCATTTT. Its translation: CATWCTSTGDQPQHF.

V usage is TRBV28 and J usage is TRBJ2-3; the D gene is possibly TRBD1 (5 bases). The CDR3 has 12 amino acids. CDR1 is MDHEN, CDR2 SYDVKM, per germline. Trimming pared 7 bases from V and 7 bases from J, leaving 12 bases between. CDR3 residues: CASTNRGYTQYF. The CDR3, as DNA: TGTGCCAGCACCAATAGGGGCTATACGCAGTATTTT.

This rearrangement joins TRBV6-5 to TRBJ1-2, with 8 nucleotides matching TRBD1. The CDR3 spans 15 residues. Losses at the gene ends were 4 bases for V and 8 bases for J; bases not matched to a gene: 12. The germline V gene encodes CDR1 MNHEY and CDR2 SVGAGI. The DNA of the CDR3 is TGTGCCAGCAGTTCTCGAGGACAGGGCCGGTGGGGCTACACCTTC. Translated, it gives CASSSRGQGRWGYTF.

This clone was picked up a small number of times. One junction end disagrees with the germline gene, perhaps due to a read error. The chain joins TRBV30 to TRBJ2-1, with TRBD2 matching over 15 bases. The CDR3 spans 14 residues. The germline V gene has CDR1 GTSNPN and CDR2 SVGIG (reference sequence). In nucleotides, the CDR3 is TGTGCCTGGAGTGTGGGACTAGCGGGAGGTCGCTGGGTCTTC. Amino acid sequence: CAWSVGLAGGRWVF.

This sequence joins TRBV19 and TRBJ1-2; 7 nucleotides match TRBD1. V lost 6 bases, J lost 4 bases, and 8 bases stayed unmatched. Germline V gives CDR1 LNHDA, CDR2 SQIVND (reference sequence). The CDR3 sequence is 14 residues long. CDR3: CASRLGQAAYGYTF. DNA of the CDR3: TGTGCCAGTAGGCTAGGACAGGCGGCCTATGGCTACACCTTC.

The chain couples TRBV28 to TRBJ1-5, with D unclear. This CDR3 comprises 17 residues. The V end was cut by 5 bases, the J end by 0 bases, with 17 bases between. Germline lookup yields CDR1 MDHEN and CDR2 SYDVKM. CDR3 region: CASSLLGGDYSNQPQHF. The CDR3 bases are TGTGCCAGCAGTCTCCTCGGCGGCGATTATAGCAATCAGCCCCAGCATTTT.

This clone was observed a single time. For the CDR3, the DNA is TGTGCCAGCAGCCAAGCGCTAGCGACACTTACCTACACAGATACGCAGTATTTT. Translation: CASSQALATLTYTDTQYF. The V gene is TRBV3-1 (or the pseudogene TRBV3-2), the J gene TRBJ2-3, with D possibly matching TRBD2 (6 bases). The V gene's germline CDR1 is LGHDT and CDR2 YNNKEL (reference sequence). With 1 base removed from V and 2 bases from J, the gap between germline ends came to 19 bases. The CDR3 consists of 18 residues.

The J gene is TRBJ2-1, the V gene TRBV6-5, with D hard to call. The CDR3 contains 12 residues. Germline CDR1 MNHEY, CDR2 SVGAGI. Trimming took off 7 bases at V and 2 bases at J, with 6 bases between the two ends. Written as DNA, the CDR3 is TGTGCCAGCAAGAAGCCCTACAATGAGCAGTTCTTC. Protein sequence: CASKKPYNEQFF.

This clone occurred a few times. The rearrangement joins TRBV6-1 to TRBJ2-1, with 12 bases aligning to TRBD2. The length of the CDR3 is 15 residues. CDR1 and CDR2 (germline): MNHNS, SASEGT. V trimming: 1 base; J trimming: 8 bases; junction bases outside the gene matches: 3. The CDR3 region is CASSEGLAGVYEQFF. Written as DNA, the CDR3 is TGTGCCAGCAGTGAAGGACTAGCGGGAGTGTATGAGCAGTTCTTC.

This chain connects TRBV19 to TRBJ2-7; D may be TRBD2 (5 bases). Germline values: CDR1 LNHDA, CDR2 SQIVND (reference sequence). This CDR3 is built from 14 residues. V was shortened by 3 bases and J by 3 bases, with 12 bases between the two germline ends. The CDR3 coding sequence is TGTGCCAGTAGTATGGAGGACCGCTACTACGAGCAGTACTTC. It codes for CASSMEDRYYEQYF.

The rearrangement uses TRBV9 and TRBJ2-3; TRBD2 agrees at 7 bases. The CDR3 loop spans 15 amino acids. J was trimmed by 5 bases and V by 0 bases; bases with no gene match: 6. The germline V gene has CDR1 SGDLS and CDR2 YYNGEE. CDR3 amino acids: CASSVGAGEIDTQYF. CDR3 bases: TGTGCCAGCAGCGTAGGGGCGGGAGAAATAGATACGCAGTATTTT. Full variable domain (missing parts from reference TRBV9 and TRBJ2-3): DSGVTQTPKHLITATGQRVTLRCSPRSGDLSVYWYQQSLDQGLQFLIQYYNGEERAKGNILERFSAQQFPDLHSELNLSSLELGDSALYFCASSVGAGEIDTQYFGPGTRLTVL.

This clone was seen at least ten times. This chain uses TRBV6-5 with TRBJ1-2; 10 nucleotides line up with TRBD1. This CDR3 contains 12 residues. V was clipped by 10 bases and J by 10 bases; unmatched bases: 9. From germline, CDR1 is MNHEY and CDR2 SVGAGI. CDR3 DNA sequence: TGTGCCACTCTGGGACAGGGGAGCGCCTACACCTTC. Translation gives CATLGQGSAYTF.

The CDR3 sequence is CASSLARTGAHYGYTF. The DNA of the CDR3 is TGTGCCAGCAGCTTAGCGCGGACAGGGGCGCACTATGGCTACACCTTC. The chain recombines TRBV7-6 with TRBJ1-2, with TRBD1 identical over 9 bases. Trimming at V came to 0 bases and at J to 3 bases, leaving 5 bases not matched to a gene. This CDR3 contains 16 residues. Germline CDR1 and CDR2: SGHVS and FNYEAQ.

The V and J genes are TRBV5-4 and TRBJ2-7; 7 positions match TRBD2. This CDR3 region has 14 residues. Germline CDR1 SGHNT, CDR2 YYREEE (reference sequence). With V trimmed by 0 bases and J by 2 bases, 2 bases remained unmatched. CDR3 loop: CASSLAGGTYEQYF. The CDR3 region has the DNA TGTGCCAGCAGCTTGGCGGGAGGTACCTACGAGCAGTACTTC.

The chain uses TRBV5-8 and TRBJ1-1, with a tentative D call TRBD1 (5 bases). V dropped 2 bases and J dropped 8 bases, with 10 bases sitting between them. The CDR3 is made up of 12 amino acids. In germline, CDR1 is SGHTS, CDR2 YDEGEE. The CDR3, as DNA: TGTGCCAGCAGCTTCCTTGGGGGGGAAGCTTTCTTT. This codes for CASSFLGGEAFF.

The rearrangement links TRBV9 to TRBJ2-1, with no clear D. CDR1 and CDR2 from the germline V gene are SGDLS and YYNGEE. The CDR3 loop spans 15 amino acids. Trimming left V 0 bases short and J 4 bases short, with 11 bases between. In DNA form, the CDR3 reads TGTGCCAGCAGCGTAGATTCGACTGTTTACAATGAGCAGTTCTTC. The encoded protein is CASSVDSTVYNEQFF.

The V and J genes are TRBV27 and TRBJ1-3, with TRBD1 as a possible D gene (5 bases). V was pared by 0 bases and J by 4 bases, with 7 bases between. The CDR3 sequence is 14 residues long. Germline V CDR1 and CDR2: MNHEY, SMNVEV (reference sequence). CDR3 nucleotides: TGTGCCAGCAGTTTATCAGGGGTAGGAAACACCATATATTTT. This sequence encodes CASSLSGVGNTIYF.

The rearrangement links TRBV15 to TRBJ2-6, with 7 bases fitting TRBD1. The CDR3 extends over 17 amino acids. Germline CDR1 is LNHNV and CDR2 is YYDKDF (reference sequence). V lost 5 bases and J lost 0; bases outside the gene matches: 7. CDR3 region: CATSVRDRFSGANVLTF. CDR3 sequence (DNA): TGTGCCACCAGCGTCCGGGACAGATTCTCTGGGGCCAACGTCCTGACTTTC.

The chain has TRBV21-1 and TRBJ2-7; TRBD2 reflects the table's D call only, with no check against the DNA. TRBV21-1 is classified as a pseudogene. The CDR3 sequence is 16 residues long. The CDR3 sequence is CASSKSPSGETYEQYF. The CDR3 nucleotides are TGTGCCAGCAGCAAGAGCCCAAGCGGGGAAACCTACGAGCAGTACTTC.